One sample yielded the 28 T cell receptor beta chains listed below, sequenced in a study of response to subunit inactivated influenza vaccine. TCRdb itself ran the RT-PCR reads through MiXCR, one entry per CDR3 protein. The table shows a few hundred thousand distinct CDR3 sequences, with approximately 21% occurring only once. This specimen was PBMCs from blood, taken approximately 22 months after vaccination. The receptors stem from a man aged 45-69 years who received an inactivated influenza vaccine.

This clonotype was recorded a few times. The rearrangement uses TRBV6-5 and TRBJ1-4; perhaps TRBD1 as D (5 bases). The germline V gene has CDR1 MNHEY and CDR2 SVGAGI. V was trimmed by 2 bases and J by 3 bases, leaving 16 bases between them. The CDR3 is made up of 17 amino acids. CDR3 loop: CASSYGLKTASNEKLFF. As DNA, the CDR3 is TGTGCCAGCAGTTACGGTCTTAAGACAGCGTCTAATGAAAAACTGTTTTTT.

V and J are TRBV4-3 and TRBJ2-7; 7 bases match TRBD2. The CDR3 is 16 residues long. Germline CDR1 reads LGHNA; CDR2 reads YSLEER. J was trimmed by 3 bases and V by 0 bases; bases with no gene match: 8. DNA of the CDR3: TGCGCCAGCAGCCAAGAGGCAACTAGCGCGGGCTACGAGCAGTACTTC. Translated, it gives CASSQEATSAGYEQYF.

Here the CDR3 DNA reads TGCAGTGCTAGAGTTTTCAGGCCGGGACAGGGATTATACGAGCAGTACTTC. This gives the protein CSARVFRPGQGLYEQYF. J is TRBJ2-7 and V is TRBV20-1; the match to TRBD1 covers 9 bases. The CDR3 consists of 17 residues. CDR1 and CDR2 from the germline V gene are DFQATT and SNEGSKA (reference sequence). The V and J ends lost 1 base and 4 bases, in that order; junction bases with no gene match: 14.

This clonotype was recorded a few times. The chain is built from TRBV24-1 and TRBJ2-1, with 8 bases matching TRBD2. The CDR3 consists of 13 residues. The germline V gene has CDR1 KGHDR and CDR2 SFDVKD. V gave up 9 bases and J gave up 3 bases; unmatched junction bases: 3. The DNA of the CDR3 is TGTGCCACCGGGAGCGGGAGCTACAATGAGCAGTTCTTC. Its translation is CATGSGSYNEQFF.

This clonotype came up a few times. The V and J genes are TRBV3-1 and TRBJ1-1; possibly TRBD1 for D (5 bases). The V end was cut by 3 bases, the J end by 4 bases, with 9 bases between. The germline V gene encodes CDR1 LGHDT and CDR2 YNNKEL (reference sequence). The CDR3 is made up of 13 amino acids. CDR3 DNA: TGTGCCAGCAGCCACGGCAGGGTCACTGAAGCTTTCTTT. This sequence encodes CASSHGRVTEAFF.

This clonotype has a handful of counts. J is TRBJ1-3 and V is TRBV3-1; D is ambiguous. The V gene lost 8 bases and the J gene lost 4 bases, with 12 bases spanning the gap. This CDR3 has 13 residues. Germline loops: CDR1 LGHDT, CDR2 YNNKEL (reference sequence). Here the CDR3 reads CASHGKGGNTIYF. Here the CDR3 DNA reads TGTGCCAGCCATGGGAAAGGCGGAAACACCATATATTTT. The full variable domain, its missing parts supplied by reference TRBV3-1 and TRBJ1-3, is DTAVSQTPKYLVTQMGNDKSIKCEQNLGHDTMYWYKQDSKKFLKIMFSYNNKELIINETVPNRFSPKSPDKAHLNLHINSLELGDSAVYFCASHGKGGNTIYFGEGSWLTVV.

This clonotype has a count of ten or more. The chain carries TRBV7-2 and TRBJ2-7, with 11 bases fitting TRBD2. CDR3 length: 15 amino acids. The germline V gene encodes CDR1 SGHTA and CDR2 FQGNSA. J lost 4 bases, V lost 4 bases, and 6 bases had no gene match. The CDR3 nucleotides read TGTGCCAGCAGCTCAACTAGCGGGAGATCTTACGAGCAGTACTTC. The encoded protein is CASSSTSGRSYEQYF.

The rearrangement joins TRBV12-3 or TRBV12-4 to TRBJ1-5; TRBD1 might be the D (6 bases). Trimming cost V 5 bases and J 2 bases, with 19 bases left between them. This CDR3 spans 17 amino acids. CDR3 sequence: CASSPRTGGAGNQPQHF. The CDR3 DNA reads TGTGCCAGCAGTCCGCGGACGGGGGGGGCTGGCAATCAGCCCCAGCATTTT.

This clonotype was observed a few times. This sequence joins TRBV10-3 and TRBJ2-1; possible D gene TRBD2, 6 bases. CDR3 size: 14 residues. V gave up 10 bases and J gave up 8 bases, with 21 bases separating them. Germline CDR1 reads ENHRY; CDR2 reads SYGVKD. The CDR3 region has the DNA TGTGCCACTTATAACCGGGACTCCAGCGATGAGCAGTTCTTC. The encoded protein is CATYNRDSSDEQFF.

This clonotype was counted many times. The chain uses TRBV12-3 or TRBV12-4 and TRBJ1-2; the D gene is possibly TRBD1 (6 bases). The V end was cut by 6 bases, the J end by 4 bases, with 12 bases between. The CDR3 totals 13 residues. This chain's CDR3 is CASRQTGGYGYTF. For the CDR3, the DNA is TGTGCCAGCAGACAGACAGGCGGCTATGGCTACACCTTC.

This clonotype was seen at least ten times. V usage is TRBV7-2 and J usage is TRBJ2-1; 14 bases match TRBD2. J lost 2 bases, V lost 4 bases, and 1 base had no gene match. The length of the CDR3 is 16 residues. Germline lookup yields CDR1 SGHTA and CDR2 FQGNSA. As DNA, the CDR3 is TGTGCCAGCAGCTCGGGACTAGCGGGGGCCTACAATGAGCAGTTCTTC. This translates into CASSSGLAGAYNEQFF. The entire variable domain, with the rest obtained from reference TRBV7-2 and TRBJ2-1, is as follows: GAGVSQSPSNKVTEKGKDVELRCDPISGHTALYWYRQSLGQGLEFLIYFQGNSAPDKSGLPSDRFSAERTGGSVSTLTIQRTQQEDSAVYLCASSSGLAGAYNEQFFGPGTRLTVL.

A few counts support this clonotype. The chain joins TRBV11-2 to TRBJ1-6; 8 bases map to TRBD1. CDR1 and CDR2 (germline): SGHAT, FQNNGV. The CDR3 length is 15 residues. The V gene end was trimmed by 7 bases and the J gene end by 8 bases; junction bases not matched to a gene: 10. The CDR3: CASTRDRSTYSPLHF. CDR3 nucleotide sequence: TGTGCCAGCACCCGGGACAGGTCGACCTATTCACCCCTCCACTTT.

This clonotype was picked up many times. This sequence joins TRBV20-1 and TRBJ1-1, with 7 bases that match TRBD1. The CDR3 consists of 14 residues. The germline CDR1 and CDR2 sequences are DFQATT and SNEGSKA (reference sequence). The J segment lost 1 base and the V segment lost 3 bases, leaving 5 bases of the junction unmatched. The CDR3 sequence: CSARRGQGNTEAFF. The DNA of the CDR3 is TGCAGTGCTAGGAGGGGGCAGGGGAACACTGAAGCTTTCTTT.

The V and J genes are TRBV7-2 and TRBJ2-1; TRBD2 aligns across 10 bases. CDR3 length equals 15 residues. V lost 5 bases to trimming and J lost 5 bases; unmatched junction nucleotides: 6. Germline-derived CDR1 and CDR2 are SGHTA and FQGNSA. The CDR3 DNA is TGTGCCAGCAGCCCGGGACTAGCGTATAACAATGAGCAGTTCTTC. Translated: CASSPGLAYNNEQFF.

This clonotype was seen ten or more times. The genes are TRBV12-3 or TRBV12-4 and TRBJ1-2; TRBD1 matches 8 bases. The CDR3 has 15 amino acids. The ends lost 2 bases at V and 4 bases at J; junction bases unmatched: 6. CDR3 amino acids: CASSLWDRTFYGYTF. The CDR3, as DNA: TGTGCCAGCAGTTTATGGGACAGGACCTTCTATGGCTACACCTTC.

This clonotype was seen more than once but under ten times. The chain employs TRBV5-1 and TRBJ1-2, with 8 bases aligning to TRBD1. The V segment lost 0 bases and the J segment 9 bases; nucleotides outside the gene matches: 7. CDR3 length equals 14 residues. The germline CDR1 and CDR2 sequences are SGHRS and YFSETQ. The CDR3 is CASSLDGQGTRYTF. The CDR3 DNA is TGCGCCAGCAGCTTGGATGGACAGGGCACCCGCTACACCTTC.

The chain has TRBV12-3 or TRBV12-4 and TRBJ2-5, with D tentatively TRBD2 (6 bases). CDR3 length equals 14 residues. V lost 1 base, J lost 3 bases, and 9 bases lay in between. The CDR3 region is CASSLGWTKETQYF. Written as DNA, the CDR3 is TGTGCCAGCAGTTTAGGTTGGACTAAAGAGACCCAGTACTTC.

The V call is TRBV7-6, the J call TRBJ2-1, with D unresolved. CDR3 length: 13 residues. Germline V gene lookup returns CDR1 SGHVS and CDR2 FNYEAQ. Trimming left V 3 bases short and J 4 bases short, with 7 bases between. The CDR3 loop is CASSLDGYNEQFF. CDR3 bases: TGTGCCAGCAGCTTGGACGGTTACAATGAGCAGTTCTTC.

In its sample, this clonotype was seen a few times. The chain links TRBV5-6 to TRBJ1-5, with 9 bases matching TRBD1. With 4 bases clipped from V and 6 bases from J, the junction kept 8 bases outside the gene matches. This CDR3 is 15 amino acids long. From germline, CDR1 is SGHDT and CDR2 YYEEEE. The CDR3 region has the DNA TGTGCCAGCAGCAATGACAGGGGGGTCAGTCAGCCCCAGCATTTT. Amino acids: CASSNDRGVSQPQHF.

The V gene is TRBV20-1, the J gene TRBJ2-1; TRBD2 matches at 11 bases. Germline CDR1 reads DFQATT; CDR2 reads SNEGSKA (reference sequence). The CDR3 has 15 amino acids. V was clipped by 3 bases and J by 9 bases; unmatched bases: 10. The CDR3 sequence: CSASAIAGGPTEQFF. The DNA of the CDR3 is TGCAGTGCTAGCGCGATAGCGGGAGGGCCGACTGAGCAGTTCTTC.

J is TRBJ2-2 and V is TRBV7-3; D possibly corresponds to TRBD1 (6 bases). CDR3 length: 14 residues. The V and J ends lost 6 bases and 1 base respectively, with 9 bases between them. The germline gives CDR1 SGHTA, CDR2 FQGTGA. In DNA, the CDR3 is TGTGCCAGCAGGGGACACATGAACACCGGGGAGCTGTTTTTT. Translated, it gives CASRGHMNTGELFF.

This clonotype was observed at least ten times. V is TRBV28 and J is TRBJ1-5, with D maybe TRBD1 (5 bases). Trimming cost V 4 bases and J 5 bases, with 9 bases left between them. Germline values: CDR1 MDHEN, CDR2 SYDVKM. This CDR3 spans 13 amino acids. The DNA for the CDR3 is TGTGCCAGCAGTTCGACAGCATATCAGCCCCAGCATTTT. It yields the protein CASSSTAYQPQHF.

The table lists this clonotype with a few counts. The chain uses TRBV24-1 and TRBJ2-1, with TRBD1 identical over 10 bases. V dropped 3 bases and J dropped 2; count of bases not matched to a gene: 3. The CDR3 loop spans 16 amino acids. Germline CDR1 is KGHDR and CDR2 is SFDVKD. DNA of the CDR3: TGTGCCACCAGTGATGTTGGGACAGGGGCCTACAATGAGCAGTTCTTC. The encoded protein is CATSDVGTGAYNEQFF.

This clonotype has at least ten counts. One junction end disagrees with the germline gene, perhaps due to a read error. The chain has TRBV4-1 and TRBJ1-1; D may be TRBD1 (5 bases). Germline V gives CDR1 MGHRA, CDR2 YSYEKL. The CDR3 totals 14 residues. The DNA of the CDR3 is TGCGCCAGCAGACAAGACAACAGGCCTTATGAAGCTTTCTTT. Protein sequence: CASRQDNRPYEAFF.

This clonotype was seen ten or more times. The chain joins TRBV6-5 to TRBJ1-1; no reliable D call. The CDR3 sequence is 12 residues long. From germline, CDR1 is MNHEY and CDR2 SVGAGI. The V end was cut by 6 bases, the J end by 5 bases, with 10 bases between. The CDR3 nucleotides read TGTGCCAGCAGGGGTGGGCTGACTGAAGCTTTCTTT. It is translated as CASRGGLTEAFF.

The CDR3 nucleotides are TGCAGTGCTAGGTTAACGGACACTTTAAACTATGGCTACACCTTC. This encodes CSARLTDTLNYGYTF. This rearrangement joins TRBV20-1 to TRBJ1-2, with a weak D call TRBD1 (5 bases). Trimming took off 3 bases at V and 2 bases at J, with 16 bases between the two ends. The CDR3 spans 15 residues. In germline, CDR1 is DFQATT, CDR2 SNEGSKA (reference sequence).

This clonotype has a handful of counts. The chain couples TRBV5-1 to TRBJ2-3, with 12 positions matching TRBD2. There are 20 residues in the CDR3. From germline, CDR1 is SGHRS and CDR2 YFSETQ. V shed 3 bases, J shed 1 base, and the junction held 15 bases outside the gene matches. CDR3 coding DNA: TGCGCCAGCAGCTCCAAAGTACCTCAGACTAGCGGGGGCCGCACAGATACGCAGTATTTT. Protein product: CASSSKVPQTSGGRTDTQYF.

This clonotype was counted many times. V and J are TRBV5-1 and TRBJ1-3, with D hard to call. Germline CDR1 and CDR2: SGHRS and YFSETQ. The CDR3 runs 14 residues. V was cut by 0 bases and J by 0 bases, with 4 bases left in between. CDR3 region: CASSLGYSGNTIYF. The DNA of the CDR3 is TGCGCCAGCAGCTTGGGGTACTCTGGAAACACCATATATTTT.